The 29 T cell receptor beta chains reported below all come from one sample, sequenced in a study of blood T cell repertoires in COVID-19. The method was immunoSEQ multiplex PCR; TCRdb's version includes in-frame clones alone and lacks a portion of them. This sample yields approximately 190,000 clones, of which about 88% are seen a single time; roughly 5.6% belongs to the top ten. Sequences were obtained from peripheral blood. The receptors come from a middle-aged woman who had recovered from COVID-19.

The genes are TRBV7-2 and TRBJ1-1; 7 positions match TRBD1. V lost 0 bases and J lost 10; bases outside the gene matches: 8. The CDR3 is made up of 14 amino acids. Germline V CDR1 and CDR2: SGHTA, FQGNSA. The CDR3 region has the DNA TGTGCCAGCAGCTTAGCCGGGGGGGCAGGGGGAGCTTTCTTT. Translated, it gives CASSLAGGAGGAFF.

V gene TRBV11-2 combines with J gene TRBJ2-7, with 10 nucleotides matching TRBD1. Germline V gene sequence: CDR1 SGHAT, CDR2 FQNNGV. This CDR3 has 15 residues. The junction had 7 bases not matched to a gene; V was cut back by 2 bases and J by 6 bases. The CDR3 is CASSLSGDRGREQYF. The DNA for the CDR3 is TGTGCCAGCAGCTTAAGTGGGGACAGGGGTCGCGAGCAGTACTTC.

The chain joins TRBV30 to TRBJ1-2, with a tentative D call TRBD1 (5 bases). This CDR3 region has 14 residues. The V gene's germline CDR1 is GTSNPN and CDR2 SVGIG (reference sequence). Trimming shortened V by 5 bases and J by 2 bases, and 15 bases separated the two germline ends. DNA of the CDR3: TGTGCCTGGGGGAACCAGGGTATCAACTATGGCTACACCTTC. Encoded protein: CAWGNQGINYGYTF.

This clone was counted once. The chain couples TRBV27 to TRBJ1-6; TRBD1 aligns across 8 bases. CDR1 is MNHEY and CDR2 is SMNVEV in the germline V gene (reference sequence). This CDR3 spans 16 amino acids. Trimming cost V 5 bases and J 6 bases; bases outside gene matches: 9. CDR3 bases: TGTGCCAGCAGTATATACAGGGGGTCGTCTAATTCACCCCTCCACTTT. Translated: CASSIYRGSSNSPLHF.

The CDR3 sequence is CASSLGPGQDYGYTF. For the CDR3, the DNA is TGTGCCAGCAGCCTGGGACCGGGACAGGACTATGGCTACACCTTC. The chain employs TRBV5-6 and TRBJ1-2; TRBD1 agrees at 8 bases. The CDR3 length is 15 residues. Looked up from germline, CDR1 is SGHDT and CDR2 is YYEEEE. The V gene end was trimmed by 4 bases and the J gene end by 3 bases; junction bases not matched to a gene: 8. The full variable domain, completed using reference TRBV5-6 and TRBJ1-2, is DAGVTQSPTHLIKTRGQQVTLRCSPKSGHDTVSWYQQALGQGPQFIFQYYEEEERQRGNFPDRFSGHQFPNYSSELNVNALLLGDSALYLCASSLGPGQDYGYTFGSGTRLTVV.

J is TRBJ2-4 and V is TRBV7-8; 7 nucleotides line up with TRBD2. Trimming cost V 5 bases and J 0 bases; bases outside gene matches: 7. There are 16 residues in the CDR3. Germline V gene data show CDR1 as SGHVS and CDR2 as FQNEAQ. The CDR3 is CASSLRTSEAKNIQYF. The CDR3 nucleotides are TGTGCCAGCAGCCTTAGGACTAGTGAAGCCAAAAACATTCAGTACTTC.

The J gene is TRBJ2-5, the V gene TRBV19, with D unresolved. Germline loops: CDR1 LNHDA, CDR2 SQIVND (reference sequence). V was cut by 3 bases and J by 4 bases, with 9 bases left in between. The CDR3 is 13 amino acids. CDR3 sequence: CASSIAVAETQYF. The CDR3 coding sequence is TGTGCCAGTAGTATCGCCGTAGCAGAGACCCAGTACTTC.

The V and J genes are TRBV25-1 and TRBJ1-6; D is unresolved. This CDR3 is built from 16 residues. V was clipped by 2 bases and J by 0 bases, with 8 bases between them. Germline V gene data show CDR1 as MGHDK and CDR2 as SYGVNS. The CDR3 DNA is TGTGCCAGCAGTGAAGAGGGAAACTCCTATAATTCACCCCTCCACTTT. Residues: CASSEEGNSYNSPLHF. The full variable domain, with the rest looked up from reference TRBV25-1 and TRBJ1-6, is EADIYQTPRYLVIGTGKKITLECSQTMGHDKMYWYQQDPGMELHLIHYSYGVNSTEKGDLSSESTVSRIRTEHFPLTLESARPSHTSQYLCASSEEGNSYNSPLHFGNGTRLTVT.

The chain joins TRBV7-2 to TRBJ1-2, with 12 positions matching TRBD1. The CDR3 runs 16 residues. The germline gives CDR1 SGHTA, CDR2 FQGNSA. The V gene end was trimmed by 1 base and the J gene end by 2 bases; junction bases not matched to a gene: 2. As DNA, the CDR3 is TGTGCCAGCAGCTTAGGGGGACAGGGGGCGAACTATGGCTACACCTTC. Amino acid sequence: CASSLGGQGANYGYTF.

In this sample, this clone turned up once. The chain links TRBV4-2 to TRBJ1-5; the D gene is possibly TRBD1 (5 bases). Germline lookup yields CDR1 LGHNA and CDR2 YNFKEQ. Trimming removed 6 bases at V and 5 bases at J, with 11 bases between. This CDR3 is 13 amino acids long. The CDR3 spells CASSPGGDQPQHF. The CDR3 nucleotides read TGTGCCAGCAGTCCCGGGGGGGATCAGCCCCAGCATTTT.

This clone has only one observation. V is TRBV6-5 and J is TRBJ2-5; D perhaps matches TRBD1 (6 bases). From germline, CDR1 is MNHEY and CDR2 SVGAGI. The CDR3 extends over 14 amino acids. Trimming took 6 bases from V and 5 from J, leaving 16 bases between them. CDR3 DNA: TGTGCCAGCAGGGAGTGGACAGCTCGGGAGACCCAGTACTTC. Protein: CASREWTARETQYF.

The chain joins TRBV3-1 (or the pseudogene TRBV3-2) to TRBJ2-3; D is perhaps TRBD2 (6 bases). The germline V and J ends were trimmed by 4 bases and 4 bases, with 12 bases remaining between them. The CDR3 runs 14 residues. The V gene's germline CDR1 is LGHDT and CDR2 YNNKEL (reference sequence). This CDR3 reads CASSRTGTSDTQYF. The CDR3 region has the DNA TGTGCCAGCAGCCGGACCGGGACTTCAGATACGCAGTATTTT.

The gene calls are TRBV4-3 and TRBJ2-3; weak D call: TRBD1 (5 bases). From germline, CDR1 is LGHNA and CDR2 YSLEER. The CDR3 spans 15 residues. V was pared by 4 bases and J by 3 bases, with 14 bases between. The CDR3 nucleotides are TGCGCCAGCAGCCTTAACAGGCTAAGAACAGATACGCAGTATTTT. Translation gives CASSLNRLRTDTQYF.

The CDR3 reads CASRPGQGALVAFF. The CDR3 bases are TGTGCCAGCAGACCCGGACAGGGGGCGCTCGTTGCTTTCTTT. The rearrangement uses TRBV27 and TRBJ1-1; TRBD1 aligns across 11 bases. Germline V gene sequence: CDR1 MNHEY, CDR2 SMNVEV (reference sequence). The CDR3 covers 14 residues. V lost 6 bases to trimming and J lost 11 bases; unmatched junction nucleotides: 11.

The chain links TRBV13 to TRBJ1-1; a possible D gene is TRBD1 (5 bases). Germline-derived CDR1 and CDR2 are PRHDT and FYEKMQ (reference sequence). The CDR3 totals 16 residues. V lost 5 bases and J 0 bases, leaving 16 bases between the germline ends. Here the CDR3 reads CASSLLLGPLNTEAFF. The CDR3 region has the DNA TGTGCCAGCAGCCTACTGCTGGGGCCTCTGAACACTGAAGCTTTCTTT.

The J gene is TRBJ1-3, the V gene TRBV6-6; 8 bases align to TRBD1. Germline CDR1 reads MNHNY; CDR2 reads SVGAGI (reference sequence). V gave up 5 bases and J gave up 4 bases; unmatched junction bases: 4. CDR3 length equals 14 residues. The CDR3 nucleotides read TGTGCCAGCAGTGACAGGGGTATAGGAAACACCATATATTTT. As protein: CASSDRGIGNTIYF.

The chain couples TRBV28 to TRBJ2-7; 9 bases align to TRBD1. Germline trimming cut 4 bases from V and 3 bases from J; bases unmatched to any gene: 13. This CDR3 is 17 amino acids long. From germline, CDR1 is MDHEN and CDR2 SYDVKM. The CDR3 spells CASSSPPSGTGSYEQYF. CDR3 DNA: TGTGCCAGCAGTTCCCCTCCCTCCGGGACAGGGAGCTACGAGCAGTACTTC.

The chain carries TRBV29-1 and TRBJ2-7; 10 nucleotides align to TRBD2. The J segment lost 3 bases and the V segment lost 6 bases, leaving 14 bases of the junction unmatched. CDR3 length equals 16 residues. CDR1 and CDR2 from the germline V gene are SQVTM and ANQGSEA. The CDR3 protein is CSVMGGLAGESYEQYF. CDR3 nucleotides: TGCAGCGTCATGGGGGGCCTAGCGGGAGAGAGCTACGAGCAGTACTTC.

The gene calls are TRBV19 and TRBJ2-7; 8 positions match TRBD1. Germline V gene data show CDR1 as LNHDA and CDR2 as SQIVND (reference sequence). The V segment lost 6 bases and the J segment 2 bases; nucleotides outside the gene matches: 6. The CDR3 length is 14 residues. Here the CDR3 reads CASSVTGQAYEQYF. In DNA, the CDR3 is TGTGCCAGTAGCGTCACGGGACAGGCCTACGAGCAGTACTTC.

This chain connects TRBV28 to TRBJ1-5; a weak D match, TRBD1 (6 bases). Looked up from germline, CDR1 is MDHEN and CDR2 is SYDVKM. The CDR3 covers 14 residues. Trimming cost V 5 bases and J 8 bases, with 16 bases left between them. The CDR3 loop is CASSPSQGVEPQHF. The CDR3 coding sequence is TGTGCCAGCAGTCCGTCACAGGGTGTTGAGCCCCAGCATTTT. Full variable domain (outside the CDR3, taken from reference TRBV28 and TRBJ1-5): DVKVTQSSRYLVKRTGEKVFLECVQDMDHENMFWYRQDPGLGLRLIYFSYDVKMKEKGDIPEGYSVSREKKERFSLILESASTNQTSMYLCASSPSQGVEPQHFGDGTRLSIL.

This rearrangement joins TRBV18 to TRBJ2-7; 10 bases are a match to TRBD1. CDR1 KGHSH and CDR2 LQKENI come from the germline V gene. The J segment lost 7 bases and the V segment lost 2 bases, leaving 5 bases of the junction unmatched. CDR3 length: 14 residues. CDR3 sequence (DNA): TGTGCCAGCTCACCAGGGACAGGGGAGAGGGAGCAGTACTTC. This sequence encodes CASSPGTGEREQYF.

The count of this clone is one. V gene TRBV24-1 combines with J gene TRBJ1-5, with D tentatively TRBD1 (5 bases). Trimming removed 3 bases from V and 9 bases from J, with 11 bases in between. CDR1 and CDR2 (germline): KGHDR, SFDVKD. This CDR3 is 13 amino acids long. In DNA, the CDR3 is TGTGCCACCAGTGATGGGGGGGTTGCGCCCCAGCATTTT. As protein: CATSDGGVAPQHF.

The chain joins TRBV5-6 to TRBJ2-2; D is perhaps TRBD2 (5 bases). Germline values: CDR1 SGHDT, CDR2 YYEEEE. With 3 bases removed from V and 6 bases from J, the gap between germline ends came to 18 bases. The CDR3 loop spans 16 amino acids. This chain's CDR3 is CASSSAPGESAGELFF. The CDR3, as DNA: TGTGCCAGCAGCTCCGCCCCCGGGGAATCGGCCGGGGAGCTGTTTTTT.

The chain links TRBV29-1 to TRBJ2-6; maybe TRBD2 (5 bases). The length of the CDR3 is 15 residues. Germline loops: CDR1 SQVTM, CDR2 ANQGSEA. Trimming removed 6 bases at V and 2 bases at J, with 14 bases between. DNA for the CDR3: TGCAGCGTCGAGGGAAGTCACACTGGGGCCAACGTCCTGACTTTC. This translates into CSVEGSHTGANVLTF.

V and J are TRBV3-1 (or the pseudogene TRBV3-2) and TRBJ2-2; D may be TRBD2 (5 bases). The CDR3 runs 18 residues. Trimming removed 0 bases from V and 1 base from J, with 15 bases in between. Germline CDR1 reads LGHDT; CDR2 reads YNNKEL (reference sequence). The CDR3 loop reads CASSQDIVVSENTGELFF. The CDR3 bases are TGTGCCAGCAGCCAAGACATTGTCGTTAGCGAGAACACCGGGGAGCTGTTTTTT.

The chain couples TRBV7-9 to TRBJ1-1, with TRBD1 matching 9 bases. CDR3 length: 17 amino acids. Germline lookup yields CDR1 SEHNR and CDR2 FQNEAQ (reference sequence). V was pared by 7 bases and J by 6 bases, with 18 bases of the junction left unmatched. Written as DNA, the CDR3 is TGTGCCAGCATCAAGAGCGCCGGGACAGGGATTAGGGCTGAAGCTTTCTTT. Translation gives CASIKSAGTGIRAEAFF.

This chain joins TRBV23-1 and TRBJ1-5; 11 nucleotides agree with TRBD1. TRBV23-1 is an ORF; its function is uncertain. CDR3 size: 22 residues. Germline trimming cut 3 bases from V and 0 bases from J; bases unmatched to any gene: 19. CDR3 amino acids: CASSHLGQGARTLDHSNQPQHF. CDR3 DNA: TGCGCCAGCAGTCATTTAGGACAGGGGGCGCGGACCCTCGACCATAGCAATCAGCCCCAGCATTTT.

This chain joins TRBV6-1 and TRBJ2-3; 8 bases line up with TRBD2. The CDR3 sequence is 18 residues long. Germline-derived CDR1 and CDR2 are MNHNS and SASEGT. Trimming at V came to 0 bases and at J to 0 bases, leaving 8 bases not matched to a gene. The CDR3 nucleotides are TGTGCCAGCAGTGAAGCGCTTTATGCTAGCGGGAGCACAGATACGCAGTATTTT. It codes for CASSEALYASGSTDTQYF.

V usage is TRBV28 and J usage is TRBJ1-5; TRBD1 aligns across 12 bases. Germline CDR1 is MDHEN and CDR2 is SYDVKM. The CDR3 has 20 amino acids. The V and J ends lost 3 bases and 5 bases, in that order; junction bases with no gene match: 17. CDR3 region: CASSFWMGQGAPREDQPQHF. CDR3 sequence (DNA): TGTGCCAGCAGTTTCTGGATGGGACAGGGGGCGCCCCGGGAAGATCAGCCCCAGCATTTT.